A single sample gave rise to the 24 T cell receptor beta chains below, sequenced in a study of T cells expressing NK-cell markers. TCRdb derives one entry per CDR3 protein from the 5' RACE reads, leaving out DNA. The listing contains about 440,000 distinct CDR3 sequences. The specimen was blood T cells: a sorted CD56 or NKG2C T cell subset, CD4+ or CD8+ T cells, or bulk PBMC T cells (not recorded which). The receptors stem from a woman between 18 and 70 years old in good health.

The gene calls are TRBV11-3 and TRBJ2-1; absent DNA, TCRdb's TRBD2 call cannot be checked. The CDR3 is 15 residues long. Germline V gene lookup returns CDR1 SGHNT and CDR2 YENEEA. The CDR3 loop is CASSGTSGRAHEQFF.

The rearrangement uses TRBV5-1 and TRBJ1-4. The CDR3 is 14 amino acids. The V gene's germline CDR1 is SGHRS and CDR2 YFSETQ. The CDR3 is CASSLEGINEKLFF.

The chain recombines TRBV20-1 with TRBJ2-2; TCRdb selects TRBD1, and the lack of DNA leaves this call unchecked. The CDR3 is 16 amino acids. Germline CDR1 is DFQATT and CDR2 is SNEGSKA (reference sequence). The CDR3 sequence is CSAPTLTGKNTGELFF.

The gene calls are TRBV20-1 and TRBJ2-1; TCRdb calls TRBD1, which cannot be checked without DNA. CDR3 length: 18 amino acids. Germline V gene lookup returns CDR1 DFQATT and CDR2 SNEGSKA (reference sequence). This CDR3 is CSARGPVATGHSYNEQFF.

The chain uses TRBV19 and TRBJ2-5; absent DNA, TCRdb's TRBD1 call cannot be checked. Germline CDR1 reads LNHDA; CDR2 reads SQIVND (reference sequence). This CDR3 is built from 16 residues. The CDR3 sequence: CASSTSWAGGGETQYF.

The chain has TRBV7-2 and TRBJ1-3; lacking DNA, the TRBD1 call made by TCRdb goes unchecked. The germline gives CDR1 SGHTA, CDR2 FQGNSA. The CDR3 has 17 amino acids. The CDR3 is CASSLVGQLSSGNTIYF.

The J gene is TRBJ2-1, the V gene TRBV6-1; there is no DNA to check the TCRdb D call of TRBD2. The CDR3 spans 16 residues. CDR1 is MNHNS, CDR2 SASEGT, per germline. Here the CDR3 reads CASSERLAGVWNEQFF.

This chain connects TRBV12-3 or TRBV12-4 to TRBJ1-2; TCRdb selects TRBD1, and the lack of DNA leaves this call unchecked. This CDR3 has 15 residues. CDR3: CASSPPDRLNYGYTF.

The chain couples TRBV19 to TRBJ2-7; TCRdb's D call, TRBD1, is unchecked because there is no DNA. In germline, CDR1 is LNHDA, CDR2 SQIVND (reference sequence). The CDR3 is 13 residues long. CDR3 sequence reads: CASSPGWAYEQYF.

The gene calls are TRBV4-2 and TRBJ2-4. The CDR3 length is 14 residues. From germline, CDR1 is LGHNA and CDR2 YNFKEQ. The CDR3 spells CASSPRNAKNIQYF.

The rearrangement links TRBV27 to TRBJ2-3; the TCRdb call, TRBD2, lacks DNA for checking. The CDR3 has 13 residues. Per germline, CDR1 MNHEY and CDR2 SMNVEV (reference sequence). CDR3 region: CASSFGDFYTQYF.

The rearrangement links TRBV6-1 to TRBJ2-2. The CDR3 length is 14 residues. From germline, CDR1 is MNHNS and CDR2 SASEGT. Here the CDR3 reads CASSQEAGYGELFF.

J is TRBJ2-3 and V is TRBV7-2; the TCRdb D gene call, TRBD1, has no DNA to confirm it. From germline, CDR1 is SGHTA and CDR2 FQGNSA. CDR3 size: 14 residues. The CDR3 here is CASSPWTYTDTQYF.

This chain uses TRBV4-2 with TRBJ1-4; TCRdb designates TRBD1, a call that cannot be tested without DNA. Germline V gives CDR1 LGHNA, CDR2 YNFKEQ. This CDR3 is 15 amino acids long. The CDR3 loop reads CASSQEGTGREKLFF.

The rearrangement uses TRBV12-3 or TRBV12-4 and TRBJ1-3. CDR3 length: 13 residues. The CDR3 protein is CASFFSGGNTIYF.

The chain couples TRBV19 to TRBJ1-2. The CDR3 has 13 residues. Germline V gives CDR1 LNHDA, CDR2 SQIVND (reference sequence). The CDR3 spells CASSMRSDYGYTF.

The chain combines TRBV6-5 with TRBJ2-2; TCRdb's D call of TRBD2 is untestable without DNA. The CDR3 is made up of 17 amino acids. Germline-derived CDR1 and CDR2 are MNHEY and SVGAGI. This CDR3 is CASSYPSGGPNTGELFF.

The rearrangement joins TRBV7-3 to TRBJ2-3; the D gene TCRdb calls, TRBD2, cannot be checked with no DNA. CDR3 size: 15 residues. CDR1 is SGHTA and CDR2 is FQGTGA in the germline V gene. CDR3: CASSLNAGSTDTQYF. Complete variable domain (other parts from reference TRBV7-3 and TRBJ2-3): GAGVSQTPSNKVTEKGKYVELRCDPISGHTALYWYRQSLGQGPEFLIYFQGTGAADDSGLPNDRFFAVRPEGSVSTLKIQRTERGDSAVYLCASSLNAGSTDTQYFGPGTRLTVL.

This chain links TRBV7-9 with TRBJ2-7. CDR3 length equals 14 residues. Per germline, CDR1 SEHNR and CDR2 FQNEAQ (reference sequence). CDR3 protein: CASSGVNLFHEQYF.

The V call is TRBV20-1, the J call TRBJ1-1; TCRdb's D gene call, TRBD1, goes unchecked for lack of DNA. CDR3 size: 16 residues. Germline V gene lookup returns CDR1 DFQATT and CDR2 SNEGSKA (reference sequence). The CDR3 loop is CSAEGGQGRRNTEAFF.

CDR3 sequence reads: CASSLTSAQNRVF. The V and J genes are TRBV5-6 and TRBJ2-1; as DNA is missing, the TRBD2 call by TCRdb cannot be tested. CDR3 length: 13 amino acids. The germline V gene encodes CDR1 SGHDT and CDR2 YYEEEE.

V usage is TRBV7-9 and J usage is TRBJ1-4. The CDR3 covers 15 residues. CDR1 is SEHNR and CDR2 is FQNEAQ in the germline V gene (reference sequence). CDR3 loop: CASSPTRDSGEKLFF.

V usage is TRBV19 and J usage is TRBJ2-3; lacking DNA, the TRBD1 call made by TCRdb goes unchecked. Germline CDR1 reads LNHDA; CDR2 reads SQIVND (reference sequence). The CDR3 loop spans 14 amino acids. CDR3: CASSMQQGSDTQYF.

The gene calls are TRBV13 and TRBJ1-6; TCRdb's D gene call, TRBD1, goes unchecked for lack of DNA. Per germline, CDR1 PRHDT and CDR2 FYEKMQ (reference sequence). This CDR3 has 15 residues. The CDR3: CASSARDTGNSPLHF.